This T cell receptor beta chain was documented in a study of blood T cell repertoires in COVID-19 (dated by TCRdb to the early 2020s). General notes on the study: Samples covering the acute and convalescent phases of COVID-19 were provided by collaborators in the United States, Italy and Spain. The prospective study material was composed of cDNA or gDNA derived from T cells, B-cell-depleted T cells, or PBMCs. Deeply sampled blood TCRbeta repertoires from subjects exposed to, actively infected with, or recovered from COVID-19 were included in the dataset. The repertoires were released in a freely available public database intended as a resource for research on the immune response to SARS-CoV-2. The samples were drawn from the first 160 participants of the ongoing ImmuneRACE study and from over a thousand subjects provided by 6 global collaborators. The sample metadata nearly always contained a de-identified subject ID, COVID-19 status, age in years and sex. HLA class I and class II types, where available, came from metadata supplied by the sample provider rather than from assay-based typing. Beyond this particular receptor, the publication reports: How much clinical and demographic metadata was included differed by source and by participant, and the metadata was provided uncurated.

Participants in the prospective study were enrolled through a virtual design, were aged about 18 to 100 years, and lived in roughly 24 United States geographic areas. In the prospective study, cohorts were assigned on the basis of participant-reported clinical history obtained from a screening survey and a study questionnaire. Mobile phlebotomists in the prospective study collected whole blood, serum and a nasopharyngeal or oropharyngeal swab from every participant. Participants in the prospective study had the option to provide additional blood draws and questionnaires over an approximately 2-month period. Before DNA extraction, prospective study blood samples were shipped either frozen or at room temperature. TCRbeta CDR3 regions were amplified from genomic DNA by means of the immunoSEQ Assay, a bias-controlled multiplex PCR. The authors' analysis ran thus. Nucleated cell counts per sample were estimated from amplification of reference gene primers within the assay. Sequence reads were collapsed and filtered to measure the absolute abundance of every unique TCRbeta CDR3 rearrangement. Productive Simpson clonality was computed per sample as the square root of Simpson's diversity index over productive rearrangements. TCRdb stores this immuneACCESS table with in-frame sequences only. Part of the clones is absent; in the studies checked, under half of the shortfall reflects unresolved V genes, and no reason is known for the rest. For V, J and clone size, that table is used; D and trimming come from the DNA. This sample gives about 200,000 clones in total; under 90% of them show up just once. The top ten constitute approximately 4.3% of the sample.

The germline V gene (reference sequence) sets CDR1 to SEHNR and CDR2 to FQNEAQ. Measured from the cysteine to the phenylalanine, the CDR3 is 15 residues long. This entry keeps only the CDR3 DNA: 45 bases, framed from base 1. After removal of 4 bases from V and 3 bases from J, the junction retains 4 bases not matched to a gene. About this clone itself: The antigen it binds to is not known. No much larger clonotype is one base removed from it; base qualities were not supplied.

The sequence came from a woman aged 25-40 years with acute COVID-19. The sequenced material came from PBMCs or T cells enriched from blood (not recorded which). The rearrangement combines TRBV7-9 with TRBJ1-1; TRBD1 aligns with 11 central bases. The CDR3 reads CASSSPGQGDTEAFF. DNA sequence: TGTGCCAGCAGCTCTCCGGGACAGGGGGACACTGAAGCTTTCTTT.